This TCR beta chain originates from a study of cytomegalovirus exposure and HLA in healthy donors. Study-wide context: Assignment to the Caucasian-associated ancestry cluster applied to over 70% of the approximately 400 genotyped donors. Study conclusions and caveats: Equally common other TCR beta chains were less clonally expanded than HLA-associated ones, a later analysis found. Investigators reported under 200 TCR beta chains as tied to cytomegalovirus.

The CDR3 extends over 15 amino acids. The V gene's germline CDR1 is LNHDA and CDR2 SQIVND (reference sequence). Primers included in the PCR were 60 Vbeta and 13 Jbeta primers. TCRdb's table, derived via immunoSEQ multiplex PCR, lists solely in-frame clones and lacks some. Seen in this sample are 75,000 to 100,000 clones; the ten most common clones hold over 1.2%. A remark on this clone: Its specificity is unknown. The junction departs from the called germline gene at one end, perhaps through a read error.

The chain links TRBV19 to TRBJ1-5; tentatively, D is TRBD1 (5 bases). The TCR originated in a woman aged 55-70 years in good health and CMV-seronegative. Input material: PBMCs. CDR3 region: CASRIGQGSNQPQHF. CDR3 coding DNA: TGTGCCAGTAGAATAGGACAAGGTAGCAATCAGCCCCAGCATTTT. The variable domain in full, completed from reference TRBV19 and TRBJ1-5, reads DGGITQSPKYLFRKEGQNVTLSCEQNLNHDAMYWYRQDPGQGLRLIYYSQIVNDFQKGDIAEGYSVSREKKESFPLTVTSAQKNPTAFYLCASRIGQGSNQPQHFGDGTRLSIL.